A single sample gave rise to the 16 T cell receptor beta chains below, sequenced in a study of blood T cell repertoires in COVID-19. The assay was immunoSEQ multiplex PCR, and TCRdb's table has in-frame clones only and misses some. In the table there are approximately 120,000 clones, approximately 84% of which are singletons. Sequenced: peripheral blood. These receptors were obtained from a human donor in a cohort sampled during active COVID-19.

The CDR3: CASSLNGGTAQGGYTF. The CDR3 DNA reads TGCGCCAGCAGCTTGAATGGCGGGACAGCCCAAGGCGGCTACACCTTC. V is TRBV5-1 and J is TRBJ1-2, with TRBD1 matching 7 bases. Germline V gene data show CDR1 as SGHRS and CDR2 as YFSETQ. The ends lost 1 base at V and 8 bases at J; junction bases unmatched: 14. This CDR3 spans 16 amino acids.

The count of this clone is one. V gene TRBV6-5 combines with J gene TRBJ1-1; D unclear. The CDR3 is 12 amino acids. Trimming cost V 0 bases and J 6 bases, with 5 bases left between them. Germline CDR1 reads MNHEY; CDR2 reads SVGAGI. Here the CDR3 DNA reads TGTGCCAGCAGTTACTCCATGTCTGAAGCTTTCTTT. Translation gives CASSYSMSEAFF.

The chain combines TRBV20-1 with TRBJ1-1; D is ambiguous. The germline V gene has CDR1 DFQATT and CDR2 SNEGSKA (reference sequence). V was pared by 3 bases and J by 1 base, with 9 bases between. CDR3 length equals 13 residues. Written as DNA, the CDR3 is TGCAGTGCTAGTGAACCGAGGAACACTGAAGCTTTCTTT. Translation gives CSASEPRNTEAFF.

The chain joins TRBV6-5 to TRBJ2-7; 7 bases line up with TRBD2. Looked up from germline, CDR1 is MNHEY and CDR2 is SVGAGI. With V trimmed by 2 bases and J by 3 bases, 4 bases remained unmatched. The CDR3 spans 14 residues. In DNA, the CDR3 is TGTGCCAGCAGTTACACGGGGACTAACTACGAGCAGTACTTC. Protein product: CASSYTGTNYEQYF.

This chain joins TRBV11-3 and TRBJ2-3; TRBD2 agrees at 8 bases. CDR1 is SGHNT, CDR2 YENEEA, per germline. This CDR3 is built from 18 residues. Unmatched junction bases numbered 14, after V lost 1 base and J lost 5 bases. The CDR3 loop reads CASSLAGGLDEPLDTQYF. DNA for the CDR3: TGTGCCAGCAGCTTAGCCGGGGGACTAGATGAGCCGTTAGATACGCAGTATTTT.

The V and J genes are TRBV7-3 and TRBJ2-1, with TRBD2 identical over 10 bases. Germline V gene data show CDR1 as SGHTA and CDR2 as FQGTGA. V lost 4 bases, J lost 0 bases, and 3 bases stayed unmatched. This CDR3 has 16 residues. CDR3 loop: CASSSLAGVSYNEQFF. In nucleotides, the CDR3 is TGTGCCAGCAGCTCGCTAGCGGGGGTCTCCTACAATGAGCAGTTCTTC.

This chain connects TRBV5-5 to TRBJ1-1; D remains unclear. Deletions cut 2 bases from V and 0 bases from J, with 11 bases between. The germline V gene encodes CDR1 SGHKS and CDR2 YYEKEE (reference sequence). This CDR3 is built from 15 residues. This CDR3 is CASSFSSLMNTEAFF. The CDR3 bases are TGTGCCAGCAGCTTTTCCTCTCTAATGAACACTGAAGCTTTCTTT.

The chain combines TRBV28 with TRBJ1-6, with a tentative D call TRBD1 (5 bases). Germline V CDR1 and CDR2: MDHEN, SYDVKM. The CDR3 loop spans 16 amino acids. Trimming stripped 7 bases from V and 7 bases from J, with 20 bases between. The CDR3 is CASNLWGDRRNSPLHF. DNA for the CDR3: TGTGCCAGCAACCTTTGGGGGGATAGGAGGAATTCACCCCTCCACTTT.

This chain connects TRBV2 to TRBJ2-6, with D possibly being TRBD1 (6 bases). CDR1 is SNHLY and CDR2 is FYNNEI in the germline V gene. This CDR3 comprises 17 residues. V shed 2 bases and J shed 2 bases, with 13 bases lying between them. CDR3 loop: CASSERQGSPGANVLTF. The CDR3 region has the DNA TGTGCCAGCAGTGAACGTCAGGGGTCCCCTGGGGCCAACGTCCTGACTTTC.

This rearrangement joins TRBV25-1 to TRBJ2-6, with 8 bases identical to TRBD1. With 4 bases clipped from V and 0 bases from J, the junction kept 2 bases outside the gene matches. Germline CDR1 is MGHDK and CDR2 is SYGVNS. The CDR3 totals 16 residues. The CDR3 is CASSGTGPSGANVLTF. In DNA form, the CDR3 reads TGTGCCAGCAGTGGGACAGGGCCCTCTGGGGCCAACGTCCTGACTTTC.

This chain connects TRBV5-8 to TRBJ2-1; 9 nucleotides align to TRBD1. The germline V gene has CDR1 SGHTS and CDR2 YDEGEE. V lost 4 bases to trimming and J lost 4 bases; unmatched junction nucleotides: 9. The CDR3 consists of 16 residues. CDR3 in amino acids: CASSLGTGRLYNEQFF. As DNA, the CDR3 is TGTGCCAGCAGCCTTGGGACAGGGAGATTGTACAATGAGCAGTTCTTC.

The CDR3: CASRDSPSGNTIYF. The CDR3, as DNA: TGTGCCAGTCGGGACAGTCCCTCTGGAAACACCATATATTTT. The chain employs TRBV19 and TRBJ1-3; 7 bases line up with TRBD1. The length of the CDR3 is 14 residues. Germline V CDR1 and CDR2: LNHDA, SQIVND (reference sequence). V dropped 8 bases and J dropped 0; count of bases not matched to a gene: 4.

The chain has TRBV12-3 or TRBV12-4 and TRBJ1-2; D remains ambiguous. The CDR3 extends over 13 amino acids. The V end was cut by 6 bases, the J end by 5 bases, with 13 bases between. The CDR3 DNA follows: TGTGCCAGCAGCAATACCCCACATTATGGCTACACCTTC. It encodes CASSNTPHYGYTF.

The chain carries TRBV19 and TRBJ1-1, with D tentatively TRBD1 (5 bases). Germline V gives CDR1 LNHDA, CDR2 SQIVND (reference sequence). V lost 7 bases to trimming and J lost 0 bases, with 15 bases between them. The CDR3 consists of 15 residues. In DNA form, the CDR3 reads TGTGCCAGTACCTCAGACAGCATCCTGAACACTGAAGCTTTCTTT. Amino acids: CASTSDSILNTEAFF.

This chain connects TRBV11-1 to TRBJ1-1, with D perhaps matching TRBD1 (5 bases). This CDR3 has 15 residues. The germline V gene encodes CDR1 SGHAT and CDR2 FQDESV (reference sequence). V was cut by 5 bases and J by 0 bases, with 13 bases left in between. The CDR3 DNA sequence: TGTGCCAGCAGCCCCCGGGGGGTGATGAACACTGAAGCTTTCTTT. It specifies CASSPRGVMNTEAFF.

On this clone itself: One end of the junction does not line up with germline, which may come from a read error. The chain employs TRBV13 and TRBJ2-5; 10 positions match TRBD2. Germline values: CDR1 PRHDT, CDR2 FYEKMQ (reference sequence). This CDR3 is 15 amino acids long. CDR3 in DNA: TGTGCCAGCAGCCTAGGACTAGCGGTCCAAGAGACCCAGTACTTC. Protein sequence: CASSLGLAVQETQYF.